This T cell receptor (beta chain) was observed in a study of cytomegalovirus exposure and HLA in healthy donors. Whole-study findings and limits: Across donors, sequencing depth was assumed by presence/absence analyses to be roughly uniform.

On this clone: The antigen is unknown.

Trimming cost V 5 bases and J 4 bases; bases outside gene matches: 4. The CDR3 contains 14 residues. Germline V gene sequence: CDR1 LGHNT, CDR2 FRNRAP. The study ran its PCR with 60 Vbeta and 13 Jbeta primers. This table comes from immunoSEQ multiplex PCR, and its TCRdb copy is limited to in-frame clones, with some not included. The table lists 95,000 to 120,000 clones, around 77% of them singletons, with about 5.4% in the top ten. The genes are TRBV12-5 and TRBJ2-7, with TRBD2 identical over 11 bases. Sequenced material: PBMCs. The sequence derives from a woman under 40 in good health and CMV-seropositive. DNA of the CDR3: TGTGCTAGTGGTGCTAGCGGGGGGAGTTACGAGCAGTACTTC. Translation: CASGASGGSYEQYF.